This T cell receptor (beta chain) was retrieved from a study of patients and donors after allogeneic stem cell transplantation. This clonotype turned up a few times. A single record per CDR3 protein comes from TCRdb applying MiXCR to the RT-PCR reads. The table includes roughly 200,000 distinct CDR3 sequences, more than 35% detected once. Trimming shortened V by 2 bases and J by 5 bases, and 16 bases separated the two germline ends. The CDR3 is 14 residues long. Germline V gene lookup returns CDR1 GTSNPN and CDR2 SVGIG (reference sequence). This chain links TRBV30 with TRBJ2-7, with D perhaps TRBD1 or TRBD2 (5 bases each). Sequenced sample: blood, either unsorted or a sorted T cell fraction (not recorded which). The TCR originated in a human donor who was either an allogeneic HSCT recipient or a stem cell or donor lymphocyte infusion donor (not recorded which). It is not recorded whose cells these are; they may come from a transplant donor. As DNA, the CDR3 is TGTGCCTGGAGTCTATTTCGAGGGACCCACGAGCAGTACTTC. As protein: CAWSLFRGTHEQYF.